Detailed here is one T cell receptor beta chain. Its antigen is currently unknown. A single record per CDR3 protein comes from TCRdb applying MiXCR to the reads. The table records about 260,000 distinct CDR3 sequences, roughly 9.1% of them present only once. This sample was included in a study of T cell repertoires in cytomegalovirus infection. About the study: A matching HLA type, together with CMV infection, was signaled by public TCR beta signatures.

The CDR3 runs to 13 residues. Germline CDR1 SGHDT, CDR2 YYEEEE. With V trimmed by 4 bases and J by 11 bases, 9 bases remained unmatched. Points from the study as a whole: Clonotypes of TCR beta that were HLA-C-restricted and CMV-specific dominated the ex vivo response.

This sequence originates from a human donor in good health (CMV status not recorded). Some clones in this sample may be carry-over from other donors' samples. The J gene is TRBJ1-5, the V gene TRBV5-6; 7 nucleotides line up with TRBD1. The sequenced sample consisted of PBMCs. CDR3 sequence: CASSTGPGGTQHF. The CDR3 DNA reads as TGTGCCAGCAGCACTGGACCAGGGGGGACCCAGCATTTT. The variable domain in full, with the rest retrieved from reference TRBV5-6 and TRBJ1-5, is DAGVTQSPTHLIKTRGQQVTLRCSPKSGHDTVSWYQQALGQGPQFIFQYYEEEERQRGNFPDRFSGHQFPNYSSELNVNALLLGDSALYLCASSTGPGGTQHFGDGTRLSIL.